The TCR beta chain under discussion was sequenced for a study of cytomegalovirus exposure and HLA in healthy donors. Study-wide points: It was taken for granted in presence/absence analyses that sequencing depth across donors was roughly uniform. Investigators reported over 150 TCR beta chains as tied to cytomegalovirus.

It was with 60 Vbeta and 13 Jbeta primers that the PCR ran. Method: immunoSEQ multiplex PCR; TCRdb's copy keeps in-frame clones and lacks some. The sample carries about 92,000 clones, 55% to 75% recorded once. The V and J ends lost 2 bases and 4 bases respectively, with 13 bases between them. This CDR3 comprises 15 residues. Germline values: CDR1 SGHNT, CDR2 YYREEE (reference sequence). A word on this clone: Its antigen is not identified.

The chain links TRBV5-4 to TRBJ2-1, with D possibly TRBD2 on 6 matching bases. The material sequenced was PBMCs. The TCR sequence derives from a man between 50 and 59 years old in good health and CMV-seronegative. Written as DNA, the CDR3 is TGTGCCAGCAGCTTTGGCGGGACTGTTTACAATGAGCAGTTCTTC. This translates into CASSFGGTVYNEQFF.